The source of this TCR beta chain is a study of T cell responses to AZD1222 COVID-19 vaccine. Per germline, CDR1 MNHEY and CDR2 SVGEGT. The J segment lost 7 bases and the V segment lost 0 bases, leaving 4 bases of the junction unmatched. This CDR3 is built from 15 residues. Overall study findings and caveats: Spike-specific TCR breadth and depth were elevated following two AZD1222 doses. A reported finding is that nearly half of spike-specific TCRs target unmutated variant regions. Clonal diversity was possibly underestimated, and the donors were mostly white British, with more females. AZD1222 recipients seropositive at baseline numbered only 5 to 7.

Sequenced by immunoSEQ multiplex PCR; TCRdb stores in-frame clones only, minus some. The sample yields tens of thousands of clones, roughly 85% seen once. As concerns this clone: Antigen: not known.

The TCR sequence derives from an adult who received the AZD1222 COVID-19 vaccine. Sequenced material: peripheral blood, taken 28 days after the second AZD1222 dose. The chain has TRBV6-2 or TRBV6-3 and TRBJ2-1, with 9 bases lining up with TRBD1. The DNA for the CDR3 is TGTGCCAGCAGTTACTCACAGGGGGCGCTGAATGAGCAGTTCTTC. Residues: CASSYSQGALNEQFF.